The rows below give T cell receptor beta chains drawn from one sample of a study of cytomegalovirus exposure and HLA in healthy donors. TCRdb's copy holds only in-frame clones and misses some; the assay was immunoSEQ multiplex PCR. There are 150,000 to 160,000 clones in the sample; over 75% occur only once, and roughly 5.3% lies in the top ten. The sequencing input was PBMCs. Source of these receptors: a woman between 35 and 50 years old in good health and CMV-seropositive. Both conserved end residues are part of each CDR3. The order of the fields is D gene, V gene, CDR3 length, clone size, J gene, CDR3 protein, CDR3 DNA. The D gene is left open where the match is weak. Clone size is stated in some rows and not others, as once, few, many or a class when expanded.

d_call: NA
v_call: TRBV28
cdr3_length: 12
clone_size: NA
j_call: TRBJ1-1
cdr3_aa: CASSSWTAEAFF
cdr3_nt: TGTGCCAGCAGTTCCTGGACAGCTGAAGCTTTCTTT

d_call: NA
v_call: TRBV28
cdr3_length: 14
clone_size: NA
j_call: TRBJ1-4
cdr3_aa: CASSWGGGSEKLFF
cdr3_nt: TGTGCCAGCAGTTGGGGGGGCGGAAGTGAAAAACTGTTTTTT

d_call: NA
v_call: TRBV7-9
cdr3_length: 14
clone_size: NA
j_call: TRBJ2-5
cdr3_aa: CASSSLQVQETQYF
cdr3_nt: TGTGCCAGCAGCTCACTCCAGGTCCAAGAGACCCAGTACTTC

d_call: NA
v_call: TRBV2
cdr3_length: 12
clone_size: NA
j_call: TRBJ2-7
cdr3_aa: CASSDDIVEQYF
cdr3_nt: TGTGCCAGCAGTGACGACATCGTCGAGCAGTACTTC

d_call: NA
v_call: TRBV4-2
cdr3_length: 19
clone_size: few
j_call: TRBJ2-1
cdr3_aa: CASSQVGLTADRGLPREFF
cdr3_nt: TGTGCCAGCAGCCAAGTTGGGTTGACGGCTGACAGGGGACTACCTAGGGAGTTCTTC

d_call: NA
v_call: TRBV6-5
cdr3_length: 15
clone_size: NA
j_call: TRBJ2-7
cdr3_aa: CASSYGGESVYEQYF
cdr3_nt: TGTGCCAGCAGTTACGGAGGGGAGTCTGTCTACGAGCAGTACTTC

d_call: TRBD2
v_call: TRBV27
cdr3_length: 17
clone_size: NA
j_call: TRBJ2-1
cdr3_aa: CASSQLAGRPGDNEQFF
cdr3_nt: TGTGCCAGCAGTCAATTAGCGGGTAGGCCGGGGGACAATGAGCAGTTCTTC

d_call: TRBD1
v_call: TRBV28
cdr3_length: 16
clone_size: NA
j_call: TRBJ2-7
cdr3_aa: CASSLGDRATSYEQYF
cdr3_nt: TGTGCCAGCAGTTTAGGGGACAGGGCCACCTCCTACGAGCAGTACTTC

d_call: TRBD2
v_call: TRBV6-6
cdr3_length: 14
clone_size: once
j_call: TRBJ2-1
cdr3_aa: CASRDGRARNEQFF
cdr3_nt: TGTGCCAGCAGGGACGGGAGGGCCAGGAATGAGCAGTTCTTC

d_call: NA
v_call: TRBV6-5
cdr3_length: 14
clone_size: NA
j_call: TRBJ2-1
cdr3_aa: CASSLWTEGSEQFF
cdr3_nt: TGTGCCAGCAGTCTATGGACAGAGGGAAGTGAGCAGTTCTTC

d_call: TRBD2
v_call: TRBV11-3
cdr3_length: 14
clone_size: few
j_call: TRBJ2-7
cdr3_aa: CASSFESGTYEQYF
cdr3_nt: TGTGCCAGCAGCTTTGAGAGCGGGACTTACGAGCAGTACTTC

d_call: TRBD1
v_call: TRBV2
cdr3_length: 14
clone_size: NA
j_call: TRBJ2-7
cdr3_aa: CASRMGTANYEQYF
cdr3_nt: TGTGCCAGCAGAATGGGGACAGCAAACTACGAGCAGTACTTC

d_call: TRBD1
v_call: TRBV15
cdr3_length: 17
clone_size: NA
j_call: TRBJ2-5
cdr3_aa: CATSIGSGGQRQETQYF
cdr3_nt: TGTGCCACCAGCATCGGATCAGGGGGACAGAGGCAAGAGACCCAGTACTTC

d_call: NA
v_call: TRBV6-5
cdr3_length: 14
clone_size: NA
j_call: TRBJ2-2
cdr3_aa: CASGGQGWTGELFF
cdr3_nt: TGTGCCAGCGGAGGTCAAGGCTGGACCGGGGAGCTGTTTTTT

d_call: NA
v_call: TRBV6-6
cdr3_length: 15
clone_size: NA
j_call: TRBJ1-5
cdr3_aa: CASSGRGVSNQPQHF
cdr3_nt: TGTGCCAGCAGTGGACGGGGGGTGAGCAATCAGCCCCAGCATTTT

d_call: TRBD1
v_call: TRBV9
cdr3_length: 17
clone_size: NA
j_call: TRBJ1-1
cdr3_aa: CASSVAWTGGKDTEAFF
cdr3_nt: TGTGCCAGCAGCGTAGCATGGACAGGGGGCAAGGACACTGAAGCTTTCTTT

d_call: TRBD2
v_call: TRBV27
cdr3_length: 15
clone_size: NA
j_call: TRBJ2-3
cdr3_aa: CASSSRRGWADTQYF
cdr3_nt: TGTGCCAGCAGTTCTAGGCGGGGGTGGGCAGATACGCAGTATTTT

d_call: TRBD2
v_call: TRBV7-8
cdr3_length: 17
clone_size: NA
j_call: TRBJ2-5
cdr3_aa: CASSLDSETSGRETQYF
cdr3_nt: TGTGCCAGCAGCTTAGATTCCGAGACTAGCGGGAGAGAGACCCAGTACTTC

d_call: TRBD2
v_call: TRBV5-4
cdr3_length: 16
clone_size: NA
j_call: TRBJ2-3
cdr3_aa: CASTRASGRTQDTQYF
cdr3_nt: TGTGCCAGCACCCGGGCCAGCGGGAGGACCCAAGATACGCAGTATTTT

d_call: NA
v_call: TRBV5-1
cdr3_length: 16
clone_size: few
j_call: TRBJ2-1
cdr3_aa: CASSQGTTYSYNEQFF
cdr3_nt: TGCGCCAGCAGTCAGGGGACTACCTACTCCTACAATGAGCAGTTCTTC

d_call: TRBD2
v_call: TRBV18
cdr3_length: 15
clone_size: NA
j_call: TRBJ2-1
cdr3_aa: CASSPQSGRINEQFF
cdr3_nt: TGTGCCAGCTCACCACAAAGCGGGAGGATTAATGAGCAGTTCTTC

d_call: TRBD2
v_call: TRBV4-1
cdr3_length: 20
clone_size: NA
j_call: TRBJ2-4
cdr3_aa: CASSQDLDSGSLGAKNIQYF
cdr3_nt: TGCGCCAGCAGCCAAGATTTAGATAGCGGGAGCTTGGGAGCCAAAAACATTCAGTACTTC

d_call: TRBD1
v_call: TRBV4-1
cdr3_length: 14
clone_size: NA
j_call: TRBJ2-5
cdr3_aa: CASSQGTGPETQYF
cdr3_nt: TGCGCCAGCAGCCAAGGGACAGGGCCGGAGACCCAGTACTTC

d_call: TRBD2
v_call: TRBV5-4
cdr3_length: 16
clone_size: NA
j_call: TRBJ2-7
cdr3_aa: CASSTGLAGQAYEQYF
cdr3_nt: TGTGCCAGCAGCACAGGACTAGCGGGACAAGCCTACGAGCAGTACTTC

d_call: NA
v_call: TRBV10-3
cdr3_length: 16
clone_size: NA
j_call: TRBJ1-5
cdr3_aa: CAISERLGGSNQPQHF
cdr3_nt: TGTGCCATCAGTGAAAGGTTGGGAGGGAGCAATCAGCCCCAGCATTTT

d_call: NA
v_call: TRBV7-2
cdr3_length: 15
clone_size: NA
j_call: TRBJ1-1
cdr3_aa: CASSLIIQGNTEAFF
cdr3_nt: TGTGCCAGCAGCTTAATAATACAGGGGAACACTGAAGCTTTCTTT

d_call: TRBD2
v_call: TRBV28
cdr3_length: 17
clone_size: NA
j_call: TRBJ2-7
cdr3_aa: CASSPRRAGAPSYEQYF
cdr3_nt: TGTGCCAGCAGCCCTCGGAGAGCGGGAGCCCCCTCCTACGAGCAGTACTTC

d_call: TRBD1
v_call: TRBV7-9
cdr3_length: 14
clone_size: many
j_call: TRBJ1-1
cdr3_aa: CASSLAQGATEAFF
cdr3_nt: TGTGCCAGCAGCTTAGCGCAGGGGGCGACTGAAGCTTTCTTT